This T cell receptor beta chain was profiled in a study of CD8+ T cells in alopecia areata (dated by TCRdb to the late 2010s). With respect to the entire study: The study used high-throughput TCRbeta sequencing to examine T cell clonal expansion in alopecia areata, in both the C3H/HeJ mouse model and human patients. Human TCRbeta sequencing covered scalp tissue and sorted CD4+ and CD8+ peripheral blood T cells from patchy and totalis/universalis alopecia areata patients and healthy controls. Scalp clonality was compared across normal scalp (n=4), patchy alopecia areata scalp (n=8), and alopecia totalis/universalis scalp (n=8). The RNA source kit depended on sample type: the PAXgene miRNA kit for fixed scalp, the miRNeasy kit for PBMCs, and the RNeasy kit for mouse skin. Amplification of TCRbeta CDR3 regions was done by immunoSEQ multiplex PCR using 35 Vbeta forward primers and 13 Jbeta reverse primers. Findings and caveats that apply to the study as a whole: Shared TCR sequences between patients were less evident than in mice, which may be partly attributable to HLA diversity in the patient population. Compared with normal scalp, lesional scalp had higher clonality and more expanded CD8+ clones, particularly in alopecia totalis/universalis, a pattern that suggests antigenic drive. Unlike mouse skin, where gammadelta T cells dominate, normal human skin contains resident alphabeta T cells that get sequenced too, which complicates analysis of the scalp TCR repertoire.

PBMCs were isolated by density centrifugation and stained for CD3, CD4 and CD8, after which CD4+ and CD8+ T cells were sorted on a FACSAria. Scalp biopsies and blood samples were provided by unaffected controls. CDR1 and CDR2, looked up from the germline V gene (reference sequence), are SGHNT and YYREEE. The CDR3 runs 13 residues from the cysteine to the phenylalanine. The entry retains the CDR3 DNA only, 39 bases that are in frame from base 1. Trimming at the junction amounts to 0 bases on V and 4 bases on J, and the germline ends lie 6 bases apart. Notes on this clone: What antigen it recognizes has not been identified. Qualities for individual bases were not recorded, and no much larger clone is one base off.

To prepare the library, the immunoSEQ multiplex PCR assay was applied. RNA was extracted from all samples and reverse transcribed into cDNA, which served as template for TCR sequencing. SuperScript III was used to make first-strand cDNA, primed with a 2:1 mix of oligo-dT and random hexamers. A synthetic immune receptor repertoire was used to measure amplification bias, and any remaining bias was corrected computationally. On the authors' methods: Raw reads were preprocessed to remove errors, and CDR3 was defined according to IMGT conventions as the region from the conserved cysteine to phenylalanine. Clonality was computed as 1 minus the Shannon entropy, with the entropy normalized by log2 of the number of productive unique TCRs. Whether each scalp clone was CD4 or CD8 was inferred by checking scalp TCRbeta sequences against the CD4 and CD8 repertoires from sorted blood. What TCRdb holds here is the immuneACCESS table cut down to in-frame rearrangements. Part of the clones is not present; checked against another copy, under half of the missing clones reflect an unresolved V gene, and the others are unexplained. V, J and clone size reflect that table, while D and trimming were determined from the DNA. Here the sample has 130,000 to 150,000 clones; around 62% occur a single time. The ten biggest clones cover about 38% of the sample.

Sequencing input: CD8+ T cells sorted from blood. The V and J segments used are TRBV5-4 and TRBJ2-3, with no confident D gene call. The source of this sequence is a human donor in good health. The DNA is as follows: TGTGCCAGCAGCTTGGACCCCTCAGATACGCAGTATTTT. This sequence encodes CASSLDPSDTQYF.